The rows below give T cell receptor beta chains drawn from one sample of a study of cytomegalovirus exposure and HLA in healthy donors. Some clones are missing from TCRdb's copy, which holds only in-frame ones; the method was immunoSEQ multiplex PCR. This sample's clone table lists roughly 55,000 clones. Material for sequencing was PBMCs. These TCRs come from a woman aged 45-65 years in good health and CMV-seropositive. The CDR3 runs from the conserved cysteine through the conserved F or W. D genes are given only for firm matches.

length,J,V,D,CDR3,DNA
14,TRBJ2-7,TRBV30,TRBD2,CAWSVGGVRWEQYF,TGTGCCTGGAGTGTGGGGGGGGTTCGCTGGGAGCAGTACTTC
15,TRBJ2-5,TRBV6-5,TRBD1,CASSRAGTGGETQYF,TGTGCCAGCAGTAGAGCCGGGACAGGGGGAGAGACCCAGTACTTC
12,TRBJ2-1,TRBV30,TRBD2,CALSGGANEQFF,TGTGCTCTGAGCGGGGGGGCCAATGAGCAGTTCTTC
16,TRBJ1-1,TRBV25-1,-,CASSELSGSWRAEAFF,TGTGCCAGCAGTGAATTATCCGGCAGTTGGAGGGCTGAAGCTTTCTTT
16,TRBJ2-2,TRBV5-4,TRBD2,CASSPGLAANTGELFF,TGTGCCAGCAGCCCGGGACTAGCGGCGAACACCGGGGAGCTGTTTTTT
15,TRBJ2-3,TRBV4-2,-,CASSQEGGSTDTQYF,TGTGCCAGCAGCCAAGAAGGGGGTAGCACAGATACGCAGTATTTT
17,TRBJ2-6,TRBV27,-,CASRPKGGPSGANVLTF,TGTGCCAGCAGACCAAAGGGGGGGCCCTCTGGGGCCAACGTCCTGACTTTC
15,TRBJ1-1,TRBV4-3,-,CASSQGGYRNTEAFF,TGCGCCAGCAGCCAAGGAGGATATCGCAACACTGAAGCTTTCTTT
15,TRBJ2-7,TRBV7-9,TRBD1,CASSFGTGASYEQYF,TGTGCCAGCAGCTTCGGGACAGGGGCCTCCTACGAGCAGTACTTC
15,TRBJ1-4,TRBV9,-,CASSVDEGTNEKLFF,TGTGCCAGCAGCGTAGATGAGGGAACGAATGAAAAACTGTTTTTT
16,TRBJ1-5,TRBV30,-,CAWSVPAPPRNQPQHF,TGTGCCTGGAGTGTACCAGCGCCCCCCCGCAATCAGCCCCAGCATTTT
13,TRBJ1-5,TRBV19,-,CASSMIRDQPQHF,TGTGCCAGTAGTATGATCCGGGATCAGCCCCAGCATTTT
17,TRBJ2-7,TRBV5-4,TRBD1,CASSLPGTGRASYEQYF,TGTGCCAGCAGCTTGCCTGGGACAGGACGTGCCTCCTACGAGCAGTACTTC
15,TRBJ1-1,TRBV7-9,TRBD1,CASSYPTGVSSEAFF,TGTGCCAGCAGCTACCCGACAGGGGTTAGTTCTGAAGCTTTCTTT
14,TRBJ2-5,TRBV18,TRBD1,CASSQKTGAETQYF,TGTGCCAGCTCACAGAAAACAGGGGCAGAGACCCAGTACTTC
15,TRBJ1-1,TRBV28,TRBD1,CASSPPGTGNTEAFF,TGTGCCAGCAGTCCGCCCGGGACAGGGAACACTGAAGCTTTCTTT
14,TRBJ1-3,TRBV6-6,TRBD1,CASSGTVSGNTIYF,TGTGCCAGCAGCGGGACAGTCTCTGGAAACACCATATATTTT
16,TRBJ2-1,TRBV29-1,TRBD1,CSVPGDRNRAYNEQFF,TGCAGCGTCCCCGGGGACAGGAATCGGGCCTACAATGAGCAGTTCTTC
15,TRBJ1-6,TRBV18,-,CASSTDAVGGSPLHF,TGTGCCAGCTCAACGGACGCCGTGGGAGGTTCACCCCTCCACTTT
13,TRBJ2-1,TRBV29-1,TRBD2,CSGTSGTYNEQFF,TGCAGCGGGACTAGCGGGACCTACAATGAGCAGTTCTTC
14,TRBJ1-1,TRBV5-1,-,CASSPPGEVTEAFF,TGCGCCAGCAGCCCGCCGGGGGAGGTCACTGAAGCTTTCTTT
18,TRBJ2-3,TRBV11-2,TRBD2,CASSPGTSGMVGTDTQYF,TGTGCCAGCAGCCCCGGGACTAGCGGGATGGTAGGCACAGATACGCAGTATTTT
14,TRBJ2-7,TRBV5-1,-,CASSLAGLAYEQYF,TGCGCCAGCAGCTTGGCGGGTTTGGCCTACGAGCAGTACTTC
13,TRBJ2-7,TRBV6-1,-,CASSVQGRREQYF,TGTGCCAGCAGTGTACAGGGGAGGCGCGAGCAGTACTTC
11,TRBJ1-4,TRBV28,-,CASARGEKLFF,TGTGCCAGCGCCCGCGGGGAAAAACTGTTTTTT
14,TRBJ2-3,TRBV5-1,TRBD2,CASSRGLDTDTQYF,TGCGCCAGCAGCAGGGGACTAGACACAGATACGCAGTATTTT
17,TRBJ2-7,TRBV28,-,CASSYSRRTPNSYEQYF,TGTGCCAGCAGTTACAGTCGTCGGACTCCAAATTCCTACGAGCAGTACTTC
13,TRBJ1-2,TRBV10-3,-,CAITDSPSYGYTF,TGTGCCATCACCGACAGTCCCAGCTATGGCTACACCTTC
16,TRBJ1-4,TRBV5-6,-,CASSSSGTTTNEKLFF,TGTGCCAGCAGCTCGTCCGGGACAACAACTAATGAAAAACTGTTTTTT
12,TRBJ1-1,TRBV12-5,-,CASGLGGTEAFF,TGTGCTAGTGGTTTAGGGGGAACTGAAGCTTTCTTT
13,TRBJ1-2,TRBV7-9,-,CASSLGQNYGYTF,TGTGCCAGCAGCTTAGGACAGAACTATGGCTACACCTTC
17,TRBJ1-1,TRBV9,TRBD1,CASSVGRPGGMNTEAFF,TGTGCCAGCAGCGTAGGTAGGCCAGGGGGAATGAACACTGAAGCTTTCTTT
15,TRBJ2-2,TRBV30,TRBD1,CAWSTLGQGDGELFF,TGTGCCTGGAGCACTTTAGGACAGGGTGACGGGGAGCTGTTTTTT
12,TRBJ2-7,TRBV18,-,CASSPGRYEQYF,TGTGCCAGCTCACCAGGGAGATACGAGCAGTACTTC
15,TRBJ1-5,TRBV4-1,TRBD1,CASSATGGYSQPQHF,TGCGCCAGCAGCGCGACAGGGGGGTACTCTCAGCCCCAGCATTTT
14,TRBJ2-7,TRBV7-6,TRBD1,CASSQPGQGYKQYF,TGTGCCAGCAGCCAACCGGGACAGGGTTACAAGCAGTACTTC
16,TRBJ2-5,TRBV19,TRBD2,CASSIPGLADRWPQYF,TGTGCCAGTAGTATACCGGGACTAGCGGACAGATGGCCCCAGTACTTC
15,TRBJ2-1,TRBV7-6,TRBD2,CASSITSGTVNEQFF,TGTGCCAGCAGCATTACTAGCGGGACGGTCAATGAGCAGTTCTTC
13,TRBJ1-1,TRBV6-5,-,CASSEVSGFEAFF,TGTGCCAGCAGTGAAGTGTCAGGGTTTGAAGCTTTCTTT
15,TRBJ1-3,TRBV30,-,CAWSVKGVSGNTIYF,TGTGCCTGGAGTGTAAAGGGGGTTTCAGGAAACACCATATATTTT